This T cell receptor (beta chain) was sequenced in a study of early T cells in non-severe SARS-CoV-2 infection (dated by TCRdb to about 2021). A note on the overall study: Because TCR sequencing relied on bulk RNA taken from unsorted whole blood, pairing of alpha and beta chains was not possible. The full study reports these points: VDJdb matching was skewed toward anti-spike CD8 responses and likely underestimated virus-specific expansions, missing private and CD4 specificities.

Preparation of the library involved 5' RACE. The run used a NextSeq 500. In the TCR library protocol, unique molecular identifiers were attached to individual cDNA molecules to correct for PCR bias and sequencing error. TCR alpha and beta chains were both sequenced, and the abundances of alpha and beta sequences in each sample were closely correlated with each other. As for the authors' bioinformatics: Decombinator V4 was used to annotate the V gene, J gene and CDR3 of the TCR sequences. TCRs were defined as expanded if a significant change between any two time points was detected under a Poisson model with p below 0.0001. TCR abundances were normalised to the total number of TCRs sequenced per sample and were expressed as counts per million. MAIT TCRs were defined by TRAV1-2 paired with TRAJ12, TRAJ20 or TRAJ33, and iNKT TCRs by TRAV10 paired with TRAJ18. A search of VDJdb, accessed on 1 November 2021, was run for TCRs annotated to CMV, EBV and SARS-CoV-2, with TCRs annotated for multiple antigens excluded. In-frame beta chains were kept once TCRdb had trimmed the public reads at Q25 with fastp and called clones with MiXCR. Rows merge per CDR3 protein into single entries with the most common DNA and genes. The V and J calls reflect TCRdb's pipeline rather than the authors' work. This sample holds some 40,000 distinct CDR3 sequences; just under 4% were observed only once. 10% of the sample rests with the top ten.

The study was a case-control design nested within a healthcare worker cohort in London, UK, with weekly nasopharyngeal swab PCR tests and blood sampling. Healthcare workers were enrolled in the week of the UK lockdown, from 23 to 31 March 2020, and were followed every week for up to about 15 weeks. CDR1 and CDR2, looked up from the germline V gene (reference sequence), are SGHNT and YYREEE. Unmatched junction bases come to 7, with V trimmed by 4 bases and J by 4 bases. Taken from cysteine to phenylalanine, the CDR3 has 15 residues. The sequence is cut down to CDR3 DNA, 45 bases in frame from base 1. This clonotype has a count of ten or more. Its antigen is currently not known. Per-nucleotide qualities are absent, and no much larger clonotype sits a single base away.

The receptor was isolated from an adult who was a healthcare worker with PCR-confirmed SARS-CoV-2 infection or an uninfected control (not recorded which). The chain joins TRBV5-4 to TRBJ2-2; a stretch of 7 junction bases matches TRBD1. Sequenced material: whole blood. The CDR3 reads CASSTRQGTTGELFF. The bases are TGTGCCAGCAGCACCCGACAGGGAACCACCGGGGAGCTGTTTTTT.